These 5 T cell receptor beta chains were sequenced from one sample in a study of cytomegalovirus exposure and HLA in healthy donors. Using immunoSEQ multiplex PCR, the repertoire was profiled, and TCRdb retains in-frame clones only, with some absent. Of about 280,000 clones listed, around 87% are singletons. The specimen sequenced was PBMCs. These TCRs come from a woman aged 18-29 years in good health and CMV-seronegative.

The chain recombines TRBV13 with TRBJ2-3, with D possibly matching TRBD1 (6 bases). The CDR3 consists of 16 residues. The germline CDR1 and CDR2 sequences are PRHDT and FYEKMQ (reference sequence). The V and J ends lost 4 bases and 0 bases respectively, with 14 bases between them. The CDR3 region has the DNA TGTGCCAGCAGCTCCGGAAGGGGGTTCAGCACAGATACGCAGTATTTT. It translates to CASSSGRGFSTDTQYF.

The CDR3 DNA is TGTGCCAGCAGCTCCCCGGGACAGGGTGGCACAGATACGCAGTATTTT. Protein: CASSSPGQGGTDTQYF. V and J are TRBV5-4 and TRBJ2-3; 9 bases agree with TRBD1. V dropped 3 bases and J dropped 1; count of bases not matched to a gene: 6. Germline assignment: CDR1 SGHNT and CDR2 YYREEE (reference sequence). There are 16 residues in the CDR3. Variable domain in full (rest from reference TRBV5-4 and TRBJ2-3): ETGVTQSPTHLIKTRGQQVTLRCSSQSGHNTVSWYQQALGQGPQFIFQYYREEENGRGNFPPRFSGLQFPNYSSELNVNALELDDSALYLCASSSPGQGGTDTQYFGPGTRLTVL.

This sequence joins TRBV7-3 and TRBJ2-3, with TRBD2 identical over 10 bases. V dropped 1 base and J dropped 5; count of bases not matched to a gene: 12. Germline-derived CDR1 and CDR2 are SGHTA and FQGTGA. This CDR3 is 18 amino acids long. CDR3 region: CASSLKRGLAGVEDTQYF. The DNA of the CDR3 is TGTGCCAGCAGCTTAAAGAGGGGGCTAGCGGGAGTAGAAGATACGCAGTATTTT. Full variable domain (rest looked up from reference TRBV7-3 and TRBJ2-3): GAGVSQTPSNKVTEKGKYVELRCDPISGHTALYWYRQSLGQGPEFLIYFQGTGAADDSGLPNDRFFAVRPEGSVSTLKIQRTERGDSAVYLCASSLKRGLAGVEDTQYFGPGTRLTVL.

The chain combines TRBV5-6 with TRBJ2-5; D is perhaps TRBD2 (5 bases). Trimming pared 4 bases from V and 3 bases from J, leaving 13 bases between. The length of the CDR3 is 14 residues. The germline V gene has CDR1 SGHDT and CDR2 YYEEEE. The CDR3 reads CASSPPSGKETQYF. The CDR3 DNA sequence: TGTGCCAGCAGCCCGCCGAGCGGAAAAGAGACCCAGTACTTC. Supplemented by reference TRBV5-6 and TRBJ2-5, the full variable domain reads DAGVTQSPTHLIKTRGQQVTLRCSPKSGHDTVSWYQQALGQGPQFIFQYYEEEERQRGNFPDRFSGHQFPNYSSELNVNALLLGDSALYLCASSPPSGKETQYFGPGTRLLVL.

The chain carries TRBV30 and TRBJ1-3, with TRBD1 matching 7 bases. The V gene's germline CDR1 is GTSNPN and CDR2 SVGIG (reference sequence). With 4 bases clipped from V and 5 bases from J, the junction kept 5 bases outside the gene matches. The CDR3 sequence is 13 residues long. CDR3 in amino acids: CAWIGTARNTIYF. CDR3 coding DNA: TGTGCCTGGATAGGGACAGCCCGAAACACCATATATTTT.